The following is a TCR beta chain sequence with its context. Its antigen is not known. This sample was included in a study of T cell responses to AZD1222 COVID-19 vaccine. General study results and limits: The study identified only six AZD1222 recipients as seropositive at baseline. Close to half of all spike-specific TCRs reportedly target regions of the variants that are unmutated.

Researchers grouped second doses given at about 4 or about 12 weeks into one pool. TCRdb keeps only in-frame clones here, not all; method: immunoSEQ multiplex PCR. The profile shows 57,000 or so clones, around 82% of them singletons. The CDR3 runs 15 residues. Germline V CDR1 and CDR2: SGHDT, YYEEEE. Unmatched junction bases numbered 14, after V lost 5 bases and J lost 6 bases. The source of this sequence is an adult who received the AZD1222 COVID-19 vaccine. Material: peripheral blood, obtained 28 days after the second AZD1222 dose. This rearrangement joins TRBV5-6 to TRBJ2-7, with 7 bases identical to TRBD1. CDR3 protein: CASRRPGTDLGEQYF. CDR3 in DNA: TGTGCCAGCAGGCGACCCGGGACAGACTTGGGCGAGCAGTACTTC.